Listed below are T cell receptor beta chains from one sample, sequenced in a study of cytomegalovirus exposure and HLA in healthy donors. Sequencing was performed with immunoSEQ multiplex PCR; in TCRdb, only in-frame clones are kept and a portion is missing. The data hold just over 150,000 clones, with approximately 80% observed a single time. The sample consisted of PBMCs. The receptors stem from a man over 45 in good health and CMV-seropositive. The CDR3 runs from the conserved cysteine through the conserved F or W. The D gene is left open where the match is weak. The size entry is marked missing in some rows and otherwise reads once, few, many or a size class.

>TRBV4-2|.|TRBJ2-1|.
CASSQGLAMGGQFF
TGTGCCAGCAGCCAAGGGCTAGCAATGGGGGGGCAGTTCTTC
>TRBV18|.|TRBJ2-5|.
CASSPGVRGETQYF
TGTGCCAGCTCACCGGGAGTCAGGGGAGAGACCCAGTACTTC
>TRBV7-2|TRBD2|TRBJ2-2|.
CASSLAIIGGDTGELFF
TGTGCCAGCAGCTTAGCCATAATCGGGGGGGACACCGGGGAGCTGTTTTTT
>TRBV2|.|TRBJ1-1|.
CASSDRSGNTEAFF
TGTGCCAGCAGTGATAGGTCAGGGAACACTGAAGCTTTCTTT
>TRBV7-9|TRBD1|TRBJ1-5|.
CASSFGQDNQPQHF
TGTGCCAGCAGCTTCGGACAGGACAATCAGCCCCAGCATTTT
>TRBV5-8|TRBD1|TRBJ1-5|.
CASSSGQGHQPQHF
TGTGCCAGCAGCTCCGGACAGGGTCATCAGCCCCAGCATTTT
>TRBV7-8|.|TRBJ2-2|.
CASSPPGELFF
TGTGCCAGCAGCCCTCCCGGGGAGCTGTTTTTT
>TRBV29-1|.|TRBJ1-1|.
CSVKTRAGAVTEAFF
TGCAGCGTGAAGACGCGTGCGGGGGCCGTCACTGAAGCTTTCTTT
>TRBV7-8|TRBD1|TRBJ1-1|.
CASSLGTGPNTEAFF
TGTGCCAGCAGCTTAGGGACAGGGCCGAACACTGAAGCTTTCTTT
>TRBV4-1|.|TRBJ2-1|.
CASSQGPGVINEQFF
TGCGCCAGCAGCCAAGGACCGGGAGTTATAAATGAGCAGTTCTTC
>TRBV6-5|TRBD2|TRBJ2-7|.
CASSGLASEQYF
TGTGCCAGCAGCGGACTAGCCAGCGAGCAGTACTTC
>TRBV5-6|TRBD1|TRBJ1-2|.
CASSDVSGTGRRGGYTF
TGTGCCAGCAGCGACGTCTCCGGGACAGGGAGAAGGGGTGGCTACACCTTC
>TRBV5-1|.|TRBJ1-4|.
CASSLVAATNEKLFF
TGCGCCAGCAGCTTGGTGGCGGCAACTAATGAAAAACTGTTTTTT
>TRBV2|.|TRBJ1-1|few
CASSEIRGHTGRF
TGTGCCAGCAGTGAGATTCGTGGGCACACAGGGCGATTT
>TRBV18|TRBD2|TRBJ2-5|.
CASSPTSGQETQYF
TGTGCCAGCTCACCGACTAGCGGCCAAGAGACCCAGTACTTC
>TRBV5-1|.|TRBJ1-3|.
CASSETGNTIYF
TGCGCCAGCAGCGAGACAGGAAACACCATATATTTT
>TRBV29-1|TRBD2|TRBJ2-2|.
CSVGTSGNTGELFF
TGCAGCGTAGGGACTAGCGGGAACACCGGGGAGCTGTTTTTT